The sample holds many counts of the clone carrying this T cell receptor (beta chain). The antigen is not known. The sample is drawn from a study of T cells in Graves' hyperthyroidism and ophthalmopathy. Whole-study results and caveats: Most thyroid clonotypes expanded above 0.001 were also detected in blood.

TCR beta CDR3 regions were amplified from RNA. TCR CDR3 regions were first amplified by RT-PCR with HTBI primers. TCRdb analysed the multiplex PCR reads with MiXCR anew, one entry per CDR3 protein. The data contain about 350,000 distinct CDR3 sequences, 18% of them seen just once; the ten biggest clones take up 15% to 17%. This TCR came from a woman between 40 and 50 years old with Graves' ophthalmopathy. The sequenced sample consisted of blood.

The CDR3 sequence is CSGTDGRRAYEQYF. CDR3 in DNA: TGCAGTGGGACCGACGGGAGGAGGGCCTACGAGCAGTACTTC. This chain connects TRBV20-1 to TRBJ2-7, with 7 positions matching TRBD2. The CDR3 is made up of 14 amino acids. The trim removed 7 bases at V and 2 bases at J, leaving 11 bases unmatched. Germline CDR1 reads DFQATT; CDR2 reads SNEGSKA (reference sequence).